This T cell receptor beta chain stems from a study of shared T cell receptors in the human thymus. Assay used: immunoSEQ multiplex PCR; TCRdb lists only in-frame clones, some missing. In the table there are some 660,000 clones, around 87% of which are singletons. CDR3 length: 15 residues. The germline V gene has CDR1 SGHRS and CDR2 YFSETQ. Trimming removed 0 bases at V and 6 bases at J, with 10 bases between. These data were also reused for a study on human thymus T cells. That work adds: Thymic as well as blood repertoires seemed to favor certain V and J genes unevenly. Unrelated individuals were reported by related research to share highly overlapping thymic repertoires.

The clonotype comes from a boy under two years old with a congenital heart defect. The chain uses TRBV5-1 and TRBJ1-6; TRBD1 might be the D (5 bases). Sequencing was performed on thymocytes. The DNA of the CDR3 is TGCGCCAGCAGCTTGGGTCAGGGCTGTAATTCACCCCTCCACTTT. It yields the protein CASSLGQGCNSPLHF.